The subject of this entry is one TCR beta chain. This clonotype turned up a few times. No cognate antigen has been identified for it. No much larger clonotype is one base removed from it; base qualities were not supplied. All donors were healthy Caucasians. Three pairs of female monozygotic twins, all aged roughly 18 to 29 years, were included in the twin cohort. CD4+ and CD8+ T cell populations were isolated with positive isolation kits from Invitrogen. Receptor amplification or capture employed 5' RACE. TCRdb lists the instrument as Illumina HiSeq 2000. A universal primer binding site was added through template switching, and the final cDNA carried a unique molecular identifier so that TCR cDNA molecules could be counted accurately. First-strand cDNA for TCR alpha and beta chains was synthesized from specific primers in the conserved constant-segment region. To control for contamination, every cDNA library carried two barcodes: a SMART-Mk sample barcode plus Illumina barcodes. TruSeq adapter sequences and Illumina sample barcodes were added in two successive PCR steps. Sequencing of the TCR alpha and beta cDNA libraries was done on the Illumina HiSeq platform using custom primers. The study's processing was this. Raw reads were processed with MiGEC to extract unique molecular identifiers, and MiXCR was used to determine CDR3 positions. For each individual, recombination models were inferred using an EM algorithm with the repgenHMM and IGoR tools. Shared clonotype analysis was performed with the tcR package in R, normalizing sharing by the product of cloneset sizes. To study raw recombination free of thymic and clonal selection effects, out-of-frame nonproductive sequences were analyzed. The public reads were reanalyzed by TCRdb: fastp trimming at Q25, MiXCR alignment, in-frame beta chains only. Merged by CDR3 protein, the rows form single entries marked with the most common genes and DNA. These V and J calls are TCRdb output, not the study's own analysis. Counted in this sample were approximately 500,000 distinct CDR3 sequences; over 12% of them appeared once. The ten biggest clones cover around 0.48% of the sample.

The data were taken from a study of identical twins (dated by TCRdb to the mid-2010s). As for the study more broadly: TCR alpha and beta repertoires from monozygotic twins, unrelated adults of various ages and cord blood were deep-sequenced to test whether fetal clonotypes persist. To rule out contamination, replicate twin experiments were performed at different times with different library preparation protocols.

General study outcomes and caveats: Out-of-frame TCR alpha sharing in monozygotic twins was systematically underestimated by recombination models, whereas sharing between unrelated individuals was in agreement with the recombination models. Abundant cord blood beta clonotypes had fewer insertions, young adult naive repertoires showed a similar but weaker trend, and memory repertoires showed no such trend. Zero-insertion analyses could be partly confounded by invariant T cells such as MAIT and iNKT, though diverse VJ usage argued against such confounding for most clonotypes. Because the same donors could not be followed over many years, the conclusions relied on cross-sectional statistical analysis. In beta out-of-frame sequences, excess twin sharing was weaker, because having fewer shared sequences lowered the signal-to-noise ratio. Compared with coincidental sharing between unrelated individuals, out-of-frame TCR alpha sequences shared between twins had an excess of sequences with low generation probability.

For CDR1 and CDR2, the germline V gene lists MNHNS and SASEGT. Cut back by 1 base and 0 bases, the V and J ends lie 9 bases apart. The CDR3 spans 16 residues, from the cysteine through the phenylalanine. Of the read, only the CDR3 DNA is kept; its 48 bases are in frame from base 1. The data also belong to a second study, concerning yellow fever vaccine responses in identical twins. As that second paper reports: The authors reported that the T cell response to vaccination in identical twins appeared partly convergent and partly personalized. The study precisely tracked vaccine-responding T cell clones in identical twins.

The sample consisted of CD4+ T cells sorted from blood. This TCR came from a young woman in good health. The V and J genes are TRBV6-1 and TRBJ1-4; TRBD1 is a weak D gene call, 6 bases matching. The nucleotide sequence reads TGTGCCAGCAGTGAAGGACAGGAAACAACTAATGAAAAACTGTTTTTT. It translates to CASSEGQETTNEKLFF.